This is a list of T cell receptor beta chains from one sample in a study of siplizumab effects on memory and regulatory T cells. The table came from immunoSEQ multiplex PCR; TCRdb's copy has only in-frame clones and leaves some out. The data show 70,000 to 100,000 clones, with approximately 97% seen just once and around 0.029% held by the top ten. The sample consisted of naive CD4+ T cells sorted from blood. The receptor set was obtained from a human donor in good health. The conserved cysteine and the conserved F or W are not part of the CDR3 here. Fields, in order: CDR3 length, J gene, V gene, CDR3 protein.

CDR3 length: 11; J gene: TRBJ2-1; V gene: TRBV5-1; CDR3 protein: ASSLNRFNEQF
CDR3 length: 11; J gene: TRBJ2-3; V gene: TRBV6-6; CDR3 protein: ASSSFLTDTQY
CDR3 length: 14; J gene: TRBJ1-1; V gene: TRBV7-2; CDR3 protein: ASSRPGQGSGTEAF
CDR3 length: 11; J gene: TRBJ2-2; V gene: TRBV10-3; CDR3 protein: AIRGQGTGELF
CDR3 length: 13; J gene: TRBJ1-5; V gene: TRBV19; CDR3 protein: ASSSTAYYNQPQH
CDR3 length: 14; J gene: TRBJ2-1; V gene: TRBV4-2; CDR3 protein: ASSQVTGLAANEQF
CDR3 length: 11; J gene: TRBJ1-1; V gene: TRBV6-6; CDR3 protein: ASSYGMNTEAF
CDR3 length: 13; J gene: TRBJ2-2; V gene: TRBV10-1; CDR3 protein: ASSEGGTLTGELF
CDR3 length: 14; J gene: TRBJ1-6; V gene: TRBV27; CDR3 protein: ASSLSPAGTVSPLH
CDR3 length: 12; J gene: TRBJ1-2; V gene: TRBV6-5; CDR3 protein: ASSYMGQNYGYT
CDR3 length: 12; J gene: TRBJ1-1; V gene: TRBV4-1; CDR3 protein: ASSRTIRDTEAF
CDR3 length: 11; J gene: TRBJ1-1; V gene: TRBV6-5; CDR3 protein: ASSKGRNTEAF